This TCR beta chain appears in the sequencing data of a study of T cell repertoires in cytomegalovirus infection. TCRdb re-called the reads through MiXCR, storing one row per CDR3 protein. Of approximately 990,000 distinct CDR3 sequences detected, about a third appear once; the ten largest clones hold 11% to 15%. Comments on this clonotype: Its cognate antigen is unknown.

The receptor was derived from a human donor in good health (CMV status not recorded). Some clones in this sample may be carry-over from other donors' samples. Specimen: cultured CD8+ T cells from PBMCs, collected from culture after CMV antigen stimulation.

CDR3 amino acids: CASSYGLVGDEQFF. CDR3 coding DNA: TGTGCCAGCAGTTACGGACTAGTGGGCGATGAGCAGTTCTTC. V is TRBV6-2 or TRBV6-3 and J is TRBJ2-1; 7 bases map to TRBD2. CDR1 MNHEY and CDR2 SVGEGT come from the germline V gene. The CDR3 totals 14 residues. Germline trimming cut 2 bases from V and 8 bases from J; bases unmatched to any gene: 6.